What follows describes a single T cell receptor (beta chain). As yet, its antigen is unknown. The sample belongs to a study of PD-L1 blockade in urothelial cancer. Study-level points and caveats: Below-median pretreatment blood TCR clonality was associated with improved progression-free and overall survival.

Every PCR received spiked-in synthetic TCR analog templates. Method: immunoSEQ multiplex PCR; TCRdb's copy keeps in-frame clones and lacks some. The table records about 110,000 clones, 70% to 85% of them present only once. CDR3 length equals 12 residues. The V and J ends lost 5 bases and 5 bases, in that order; junction bases with no gene match: 3. The germline V gene encodes CDR1 SGHAT and CDR2 FQDESV (reference sequence). The sequencing here drew on PBMCs, taken around atezolizumab (anti-PD-L1) treatment. V usage is TRBV11-1 and J usage is TRBJ2-7; the match to TRBD1 covers 7 bases. The receptor comes from a middle-aged man with urothelial cancer. The DNA for the CDR3 is TGTGCCAGCAGCCAACAGGGGCACGAGCAGTACTTC. Translation: CASSQQGHEQYF.